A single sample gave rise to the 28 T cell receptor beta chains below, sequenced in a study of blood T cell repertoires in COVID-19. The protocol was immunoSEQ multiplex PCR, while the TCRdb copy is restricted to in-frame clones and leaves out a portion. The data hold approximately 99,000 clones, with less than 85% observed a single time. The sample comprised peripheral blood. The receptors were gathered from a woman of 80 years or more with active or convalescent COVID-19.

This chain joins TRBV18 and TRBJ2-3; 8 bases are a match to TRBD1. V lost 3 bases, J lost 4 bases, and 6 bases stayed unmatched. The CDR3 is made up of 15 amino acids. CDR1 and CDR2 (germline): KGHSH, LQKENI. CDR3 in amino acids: CASSPYRGIADTQYF. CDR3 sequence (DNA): TGTGCCAGCTCACCCTACAGGGGGATCGCAGATACGCAGTATTTT. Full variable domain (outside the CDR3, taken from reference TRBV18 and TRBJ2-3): NAGVMQNPRHLVRRRGQEARLRCSPMKGHSHVYWYRQLPEEGLKFMVYLQKENIIDESGMPKERFSAEFPKEGPSILRIQQVVRGDSAAYFCASSPYRGIADTQYFGPGTRLTVL.

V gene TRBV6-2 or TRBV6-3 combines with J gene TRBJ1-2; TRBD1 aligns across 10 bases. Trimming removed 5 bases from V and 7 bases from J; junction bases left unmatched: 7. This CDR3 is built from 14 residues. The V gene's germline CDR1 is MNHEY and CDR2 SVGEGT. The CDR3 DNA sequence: TGTGCCAGCAGTAGACAGGGGGCGCATGTTGGCTACACCTTC. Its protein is CASSRQGAHVGYTF.

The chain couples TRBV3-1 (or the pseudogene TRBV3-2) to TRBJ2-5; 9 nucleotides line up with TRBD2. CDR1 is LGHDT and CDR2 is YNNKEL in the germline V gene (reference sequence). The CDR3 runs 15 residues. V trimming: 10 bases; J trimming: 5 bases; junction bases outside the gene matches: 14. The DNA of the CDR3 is TGTGCCACAGAGACGGGACTAGCCTTTCCTGAGACCCAGTACTTC. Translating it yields CATETGLAFPETQYF.

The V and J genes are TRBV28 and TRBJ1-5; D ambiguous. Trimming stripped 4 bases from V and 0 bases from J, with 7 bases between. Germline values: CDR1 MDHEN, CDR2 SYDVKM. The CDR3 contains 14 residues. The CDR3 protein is CASSSGYSNQPQHF. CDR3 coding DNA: TGTGCCAGCAGTTCGGGGTATAGCAATCAGCCCCAGCATTTT.

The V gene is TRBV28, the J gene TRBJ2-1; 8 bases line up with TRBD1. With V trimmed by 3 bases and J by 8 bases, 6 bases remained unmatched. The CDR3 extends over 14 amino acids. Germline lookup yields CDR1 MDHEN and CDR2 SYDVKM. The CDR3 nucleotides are TGTGCCAGCAGTTTGGACAGGGTAAAGGATGAGCAGTTCTTC. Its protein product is CASSLDRVKDEQFF.

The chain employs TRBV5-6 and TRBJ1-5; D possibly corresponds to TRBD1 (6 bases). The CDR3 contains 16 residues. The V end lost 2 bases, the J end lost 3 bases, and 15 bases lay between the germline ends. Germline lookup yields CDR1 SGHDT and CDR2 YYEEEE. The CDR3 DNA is TGTGCCAGCAGCTTATATACAGGGTCCGCCAATCAGCCCCAGCATTTT. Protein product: CASSLYTGSANQPQHF.

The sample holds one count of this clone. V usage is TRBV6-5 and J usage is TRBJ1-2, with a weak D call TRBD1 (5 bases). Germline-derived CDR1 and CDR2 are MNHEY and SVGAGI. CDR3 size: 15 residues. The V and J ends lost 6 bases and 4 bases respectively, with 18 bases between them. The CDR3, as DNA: TGTGCCAGCAGACTTCCTCAAGGGGTCGGCTATGGCTACACCTTC. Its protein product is CASRLPQGVGYGYTF.

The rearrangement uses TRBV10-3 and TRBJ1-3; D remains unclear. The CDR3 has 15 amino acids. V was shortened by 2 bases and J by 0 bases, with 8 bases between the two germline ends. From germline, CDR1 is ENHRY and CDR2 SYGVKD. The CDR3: CAISERFSSGNTIYF. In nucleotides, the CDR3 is TGTGCCATCAGTGAGCGGTTCTCCTCTGGAAACACCATATATTTT.

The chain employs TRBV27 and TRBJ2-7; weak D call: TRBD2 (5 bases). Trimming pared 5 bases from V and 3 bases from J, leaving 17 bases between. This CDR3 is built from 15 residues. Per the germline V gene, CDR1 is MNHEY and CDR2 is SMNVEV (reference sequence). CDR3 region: CASSSPLAKSYEQYF. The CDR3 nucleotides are TGTGCCAGCAGTAGCCCCTTAGCGAAAAGCTACGAGCAGTACTTC.

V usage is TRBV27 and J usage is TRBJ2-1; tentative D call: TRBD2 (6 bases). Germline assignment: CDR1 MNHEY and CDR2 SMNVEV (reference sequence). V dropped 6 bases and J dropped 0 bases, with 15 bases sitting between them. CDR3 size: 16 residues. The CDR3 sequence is CASSLSGQSSYNEQFF. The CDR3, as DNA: TGTGCCAGCAGCCTTAGCGGTCAGAGCTCCTACAATGAGCAGTTCTTC.

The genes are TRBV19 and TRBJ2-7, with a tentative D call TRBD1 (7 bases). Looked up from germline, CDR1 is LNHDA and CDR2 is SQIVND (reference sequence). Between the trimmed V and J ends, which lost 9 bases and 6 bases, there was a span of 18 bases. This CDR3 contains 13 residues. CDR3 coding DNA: TGTGCCAGCTCGACAGGGAGGATCGGCGAGCAGTACTTC. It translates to CASSTGRIGEQYF.

CDR3 protein: CASSQGTGARNSPLHF. The CDR3 DNA is TGTGCCAGCAGCCAAGGGACAGGGGCACGTAATTCACCCCTCCACTTT. The rearrangement uses TRBV3-1 (or the pseudogene TRBV3-2) and TRBJ1-6; 9 bases line up with TRBD1. V was clipped by 1 base and J by 6 bases; unmatched bases: 4. Germline V gene sequence: CDR1 LGHDT, CDR2 YNNKEL (reference sequence). This CDR3 has 16 residues.

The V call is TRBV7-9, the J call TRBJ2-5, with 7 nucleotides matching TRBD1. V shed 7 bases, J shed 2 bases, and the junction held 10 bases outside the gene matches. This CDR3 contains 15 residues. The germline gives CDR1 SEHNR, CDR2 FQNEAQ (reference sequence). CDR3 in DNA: TGTGCCAGCAACCGAGGGGGCGGATCTCAAGAGACCCAGTACTTC. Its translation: CASNRGGGSQETQYF.

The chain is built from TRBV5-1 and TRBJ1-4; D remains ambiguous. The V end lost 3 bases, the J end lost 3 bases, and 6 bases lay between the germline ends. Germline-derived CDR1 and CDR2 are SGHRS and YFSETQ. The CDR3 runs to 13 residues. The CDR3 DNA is TGCGCCAGCAGCTATGGCTCTAATGAAAAACTGTTTTTT. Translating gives CASSYGSNEKLFF.

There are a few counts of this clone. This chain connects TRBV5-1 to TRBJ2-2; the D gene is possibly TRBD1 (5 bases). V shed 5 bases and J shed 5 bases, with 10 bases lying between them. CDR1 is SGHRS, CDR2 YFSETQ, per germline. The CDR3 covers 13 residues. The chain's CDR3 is CASRTQGTGELFF. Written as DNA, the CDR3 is TGCGCCAGCAGGACTCAGGGAACCGGGGAGCTGTTTTTT.

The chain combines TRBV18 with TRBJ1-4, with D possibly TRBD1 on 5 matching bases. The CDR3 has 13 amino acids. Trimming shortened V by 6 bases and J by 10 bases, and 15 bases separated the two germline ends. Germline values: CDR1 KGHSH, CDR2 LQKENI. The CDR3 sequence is CASSPGPQGKLFF. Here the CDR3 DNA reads TGTGCCAGCTCCCCGGGCCCCCAGGGAAAACTGTTTTTT.

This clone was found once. The CDR3 bases are TGTGCCAGCAGCCAGGTCGGCGGATACACCGGGGAGCTGTTTTTT. This sequence encodes CASSQVGGYTGELFF. The chain carries TRBV14 and TRBJ2-2; D call uncertain. This CDR3 is built from 15 residues. CDR1 is SGHDN and CDR2 is FVKESK in the germline V gene. The germline V and J ends were trimmed by 3 bases and 3 bases, with 11 bases remaining between them.

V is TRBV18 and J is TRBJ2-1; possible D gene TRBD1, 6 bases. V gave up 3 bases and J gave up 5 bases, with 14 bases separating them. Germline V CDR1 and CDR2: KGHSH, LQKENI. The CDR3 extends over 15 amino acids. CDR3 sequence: CASSPFSGADNEQFF. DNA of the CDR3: TGTGCCAGCTCACCCTTCTCAGGGGCGGACAATGAGCAGTTCTTC.

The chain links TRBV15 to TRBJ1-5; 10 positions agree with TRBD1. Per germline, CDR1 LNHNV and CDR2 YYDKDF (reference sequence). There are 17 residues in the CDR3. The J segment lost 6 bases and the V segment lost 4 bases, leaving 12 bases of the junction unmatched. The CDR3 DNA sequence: TGTGCCACCAGCAACCTAAGGGGGAGACAGGGGGCTCAGCCCCAGCATTTT. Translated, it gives CATSNLRGRQGAQPQHF.

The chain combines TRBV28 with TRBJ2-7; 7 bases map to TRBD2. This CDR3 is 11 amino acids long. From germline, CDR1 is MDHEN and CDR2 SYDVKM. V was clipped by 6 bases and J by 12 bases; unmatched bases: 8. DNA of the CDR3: TGTGCCAGCAGGTCCCGGGAGGTCCCGTACTTC. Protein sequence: CASRSREVPYF.

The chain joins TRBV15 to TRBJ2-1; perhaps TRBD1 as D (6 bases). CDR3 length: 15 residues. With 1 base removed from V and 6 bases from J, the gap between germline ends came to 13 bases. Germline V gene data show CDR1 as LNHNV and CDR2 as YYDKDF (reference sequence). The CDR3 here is CATSRARGGFNEQFF. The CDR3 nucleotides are TGTGCCACCAGCAGAGCCCGAGGGGGTTTCAATGAGCAGTTCTTC.

The DNA for the CDR3 is TGTGCCAGCAGCCCAGAAGGGACAGGATATGGCTACACCTTC. Residues: CASSPEGTGYGYTF. The J gene is TRBJ1-2, the V gene TRBV5-4; TRBD1 aligns across 8 bases. CDR1 is SGHNT, CDR2 YYREEE, per germline (reference sequence). The V segment lost 4 bases and the J segment 5 bases; nucleotides outside the gene matches: 7. This CDR3 is built from 14 residues.

The CDR3 reads CASSLTGTSGRGETQYF. As DNA, the CDR3 is TGTGCCAGCAGTCTAACCGGGACTAGCGGGAGAGGAGAGACCCAGTACTTC. The J gene is TRBJ2-5, the V gene TRBV27; 14 bases match TRBD2. V dropped 5 bases and J dropped 4; count of bases not matched to a gene: 9. This CDR3 contains 17 residues. Germline V CDR1 and CDR2: MNHEY, SMNVEV (reference sequence).

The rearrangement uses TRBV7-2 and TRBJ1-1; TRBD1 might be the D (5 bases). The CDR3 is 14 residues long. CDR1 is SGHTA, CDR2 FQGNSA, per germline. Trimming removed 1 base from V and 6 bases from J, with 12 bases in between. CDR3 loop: CASSLEAGQPEAFF. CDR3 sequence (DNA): TGTGCCAGCAGCTTAGAGGCGGGGCAGCCTGAAGCTTTCTTT.

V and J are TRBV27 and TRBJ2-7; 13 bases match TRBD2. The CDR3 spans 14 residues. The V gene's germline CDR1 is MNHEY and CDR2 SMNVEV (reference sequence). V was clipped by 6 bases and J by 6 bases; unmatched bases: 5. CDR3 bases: TGTGCCAGCAGGACTAGCGGGAGGAGGAGCGAGCAGTACTTC. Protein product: CASRTSGRRSEQYF.

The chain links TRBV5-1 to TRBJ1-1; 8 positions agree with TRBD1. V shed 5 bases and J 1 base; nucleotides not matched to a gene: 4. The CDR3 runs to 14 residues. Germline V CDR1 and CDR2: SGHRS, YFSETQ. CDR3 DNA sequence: TGCGCCAGCAGACGTGGGACAGGGAACACTGAAGCTTTCTTT. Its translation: CASRRGTGNTEAFF.

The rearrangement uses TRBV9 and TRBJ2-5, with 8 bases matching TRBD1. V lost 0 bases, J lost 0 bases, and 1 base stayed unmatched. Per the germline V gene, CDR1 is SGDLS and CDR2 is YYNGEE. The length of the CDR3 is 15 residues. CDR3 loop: CASSVAGGYQETQYF. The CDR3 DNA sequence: TGTGCCAGCAGCGTAGCAGGGGGCTACCAAGAGACCCAGTACTTC.

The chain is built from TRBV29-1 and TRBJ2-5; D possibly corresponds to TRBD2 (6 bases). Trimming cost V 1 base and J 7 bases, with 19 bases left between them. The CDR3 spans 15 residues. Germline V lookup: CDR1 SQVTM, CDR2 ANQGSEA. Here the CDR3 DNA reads TGCAGCGTTGAAGGGTCGCGGGGCCTTTCGGGGACCCAGTACTTC. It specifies CSVEGSRGLSGTQYF.